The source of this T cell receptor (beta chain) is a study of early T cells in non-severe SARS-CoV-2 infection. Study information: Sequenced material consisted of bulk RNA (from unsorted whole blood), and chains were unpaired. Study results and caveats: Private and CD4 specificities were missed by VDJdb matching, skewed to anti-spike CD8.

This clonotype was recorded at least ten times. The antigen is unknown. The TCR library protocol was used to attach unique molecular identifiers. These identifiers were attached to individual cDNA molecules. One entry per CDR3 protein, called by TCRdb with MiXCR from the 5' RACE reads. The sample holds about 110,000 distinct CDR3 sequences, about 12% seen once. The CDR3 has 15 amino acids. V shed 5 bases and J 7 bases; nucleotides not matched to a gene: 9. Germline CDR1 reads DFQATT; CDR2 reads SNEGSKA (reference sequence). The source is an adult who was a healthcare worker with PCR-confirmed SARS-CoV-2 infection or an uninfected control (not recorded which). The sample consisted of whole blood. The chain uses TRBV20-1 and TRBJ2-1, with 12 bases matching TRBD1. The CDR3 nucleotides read TGCAGTGCTCGCCGGGACAGGGGGCTTCGAAATGAGCAGTTCTTC. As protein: CSARRDRGLRNEQFF.